Here is one T cell receptor beta chain with its context. How the authors handled the data: How many nucleated cells were present was estimated from reference gene primer amplification. The protocol was immunoSEQ multiplex PCR, while the TCRdb copy is restricted to in-frame clones and leaves out a portion. V, J and clone size are taken as reported in that table, and D and trimming were inferred from the DNA itself. This table has about 200,000 clones, about 86% appearing once. This CDR3 spans 13 amino acids. The trim removed 10 bases at V and 7 bases at J, leaving 11 bases unmatched. This entry is derived from a study of blood T cell repertoires in COVID-19.

Material for sequencing was PBMCs or T cells enriched from blood (not recorded which). The source is a woman aged 40 to 50 with acute COVID-19. The gene calls are TRBV12-3 or TRBV12-4 and TRBJ2-7; 9 bases match TRBD2. The DNA of the CDR3 is TGTGCCACCCGCGTAGCGGGAGTGAGGGAGCAGTACTTC. Translated, it gives CATRVAGVREQYF.